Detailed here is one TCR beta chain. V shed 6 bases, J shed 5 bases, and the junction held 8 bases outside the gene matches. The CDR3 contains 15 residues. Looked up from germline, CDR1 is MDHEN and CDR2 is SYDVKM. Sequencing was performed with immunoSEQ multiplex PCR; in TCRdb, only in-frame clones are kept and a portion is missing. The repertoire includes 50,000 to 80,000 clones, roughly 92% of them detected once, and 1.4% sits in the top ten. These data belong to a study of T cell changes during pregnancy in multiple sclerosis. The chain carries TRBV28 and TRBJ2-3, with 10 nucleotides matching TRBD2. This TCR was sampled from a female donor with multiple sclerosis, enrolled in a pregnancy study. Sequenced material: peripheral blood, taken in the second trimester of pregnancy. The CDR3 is CASSPMGLAKDTQYF. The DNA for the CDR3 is TGTGCCAGCAGCCCTATGGGACTAGCGAAAGATACGCAGTATTTT.